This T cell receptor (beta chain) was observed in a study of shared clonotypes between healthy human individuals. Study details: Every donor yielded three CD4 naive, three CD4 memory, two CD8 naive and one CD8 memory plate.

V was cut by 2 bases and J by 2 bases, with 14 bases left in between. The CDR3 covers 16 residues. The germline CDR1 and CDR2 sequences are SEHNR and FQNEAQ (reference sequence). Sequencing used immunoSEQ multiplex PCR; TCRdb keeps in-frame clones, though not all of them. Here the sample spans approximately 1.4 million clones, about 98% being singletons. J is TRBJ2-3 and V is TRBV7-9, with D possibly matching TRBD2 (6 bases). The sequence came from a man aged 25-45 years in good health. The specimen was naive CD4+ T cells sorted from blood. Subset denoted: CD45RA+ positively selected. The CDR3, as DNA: TGTGCCAGCAGCTTACCCCGGACTACAAACACAGATACGCAGTATTTT. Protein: CASSLPRTTNTDTQYF.